Below, 14 T cell receptor beta chains from the same sample are listed, as sequenced in a study of T cells expressing NK-cell markers. Using the 5' RACE reads, TCRdb records one entry per CDR3 protein without DNA. The specimen's table records about 410,000 distinct CDR3 sequences. The sequencing sample was made of blood T cells: a sorted CD56 or NKG2C T cell subset, CD4+ or CD8+ T cells, or bulk PBMC T cells (not recorded which). All receptors derive from a woman aged 50 to 60 in good health.

The chain carries TRBV5-4 and TRBJ2-1; TCRdb's assignment of TRBD2 cannot be checked, as there is no DNA. This CDR3 contains 13 residues. Looked up from germline, CDR1 is SGHNT and CDR2 is YYREEE (reference sequence). CDR3 region: CASRSLGRWEQFF.

This chain joins TRBV12-3 or TRBV12-4 and TRBJ2-2; TCRdb gives TRBD2 as the D gene, but with no DNA this cannot be confirmed. The CDR3 is 18 amino acids. CDR3: CASSFRGLAGAKTGELFF.

V usage is TRBV12-3 or TRBV12-4 and J usage is TRBJ2-1; TCRdb proposes TRBD1, but this gene call is untestable without DNA. The CDR3 sequence is 19 residues long. Here the CDR3 reads CACRGGIDLQHWGHNEQFF.

This chain links TRBV7-8 with TRBJ1-1; TCRdb gives TRBD1 as the D gene, but with no DNA this cannot be confirmed. The CDR3 is 11 amino acids. Germline V gene lookup returns CDR1 SGHVS and CDR2 FQNEAQ. CDR3 loop: CASSSQGGAFF.

The V call is TRBV27, the J call TRBJ2-7. Germline assignment: CDR1 MNHEY and CDR2 SMNVEV (reference sequence). The CDR3 covers 14 residues. The CDR3 here is CASSLVDGAYEQYF.

The CDR3 spells CASSLRAGGPSEQFF. The rearrangement uses TRBV7-8 and TRBJ2-1; no DNA is available, so the TRBD2 call from TCRdb remains unchecked. Germline V gene sequence: CDR1 SGHVS, CDR2 FQNEAQ. This CDR3 has 15 amino acids.

This chain connects TRBV5-1 to TRBJ2-4; TCRdb's D gene call, TRBD1, goes unchecked for lack of DNA. Germline assignment: CDR1 SGHRS and CDR2 YFSETQ. The CDR3 runs to 15 residues. The CDR3 is CASSPTGPQPGIQYF.

The chain has TRBV3-1 and TRBJ1-3; lacking DNA, the TRBD1 call made by TCRdb goes unchecked. The CDR3 is 15 residues long. Germline assignment: CDR1 LGHDT and CDR2 YNNKEL (reference sequence). CDR3 sequence: CASSPPPSPGTTIYF.

The gene calls are TRBV6-5 and TRBJ2-3. Germline V gene sequence: CDR1 MNHEY, CDR2 SVGAGI. The CDR3 has 16 residues. The CDR3 here is CASSLIKTASTDTQYF.

The chain carries TRBV28 and TRBJ2-7; the TCRdb call, TRBD1, lacks DNA for checking. Germline V lookup: CDR1 MDHEN, CDR2 SYDVKM. There are 16 residues in the CDR3. CDR3 region: CASSSPDREVYYEQYF. The variable domain in full, completed from reference TRBV28 and TRBJ2-7, reads DVKVTQSSRYLVKRTGEKVFLECVQDMDHENMFWYRQDPGLGLRLIYFSYDVKMKEKGDIPEGYSVSREKKERFSLILESASTNQTSMYLCASSSPDREVYYEQYFGPGTRLTVT.

This chain links TRBV5-1 with TRBJ1-4. CDR3 length equals 11 residues. Per germline, CDR1 SGHRS and CDR2 YFSETQ. The CDR3 protein is CASSSNEKLFF.

The chain links TRBV2 to TRBJ2-2. The germline gives CDR1 SNHLY, CDR2 FYNNEI. The CDR3 spans 15 residues. CDR3 amino acids: CASSEALGNTGELFF.

This sequence joins TRBV29-1 and TRBJ2-1; TCRdb calls TRBD2, which cannot be checked without DNA. The V gene's germline CDR1 is SQVTM and CDR2 ANQGSEA. CDR3 size: 14 residues. CDR3: CSVEGRTSRLGEFF.

V gene TRBV3-1 combines with J gene TRBJ2-7; TCRdb names TRBD2, which stays unverified in the absence of DNA. The CDR3 consists of 16 residues. Germline V gene data show CDR1 as LGHDT and CDR2 as YNNKEL (reference sequence). The CDR3 sequence: CASSQYPPGLEYEQYF.